The 3 T cell receptor beta chains reported below all come from one sample, sequenced in a study of shared clonotypes between healthy human individuals. TCRdb's table, derived via immunoSEQ multiplex PCR, lists solely in-frame clones and lacks some. The repertoire includes 750,000 to 1,000,000 clones, almost 95% of them detected once, and nearly 25% sits in the top ten. CD45RO negativity and positive selection for CCR7 defined naive CD8 cells, a population that excluded terminally differentiated effector memory CD45RA+ cells. Sequencing used naive CD8+ T cells sorted from blood. The receptors were sampled from a man aged 25 to 40 in good health.

The chain employs TRBV27 and TRBJ2-3, with 7 bases that match TRBD2. V was pared by 5 bases and J by 8 bases, with 16 bases of the junction left unmatched. The CDR3 has 16 amino acids. Germline CDR1 is MNHEY and CDR2 is SMNVEV (reference sequence). CDR3 region: CASSPLVGGMAGTQYF. CDR3 sequence (DNA): TGTGCCAGCAGTCCCCTTGTGGGAGGGATGGCGGGTACGCAGTATTTT.

The chain joins TRBV7-8 to TRBJ1-3, with a weak D call TRBD1 (6 bases). Trimming took off 3 bases at V and 0 bases at J, with 18 bases between the two ends. Germline V gene lookup returns CDR1 SGHVS and CDR2 FQNEAQ. There are 18 residues in the CDR3. The DNA for the CDR3 is TGTGCCAGCAGCTTTAGGGGGACATTATCCTACTCTGGAAACACCATATATTTT. The encoded protein is CASSFRGTLSYSGNTIYF.

Notes on this clone: Additional DNA sequences in this sample encode the identical CDR3. The V call is TRBV29-1, the J call TRBJ2-7; possibly TRBD1 for D (7 bases). V lost 6 bases and J 3 bases, leaving 12 bases between the germline ends. Per the germline V gene, CDR1 is SQVTM and CDR2 is ANQGSEA. The CDR3 is 12 amino acids. The CDR3 loop is CSVEGDSYEQYF. The DNA for the CDR3 is TGCAGCGTGGAGGGGGACAGCTACGAGCAGTACTTC.